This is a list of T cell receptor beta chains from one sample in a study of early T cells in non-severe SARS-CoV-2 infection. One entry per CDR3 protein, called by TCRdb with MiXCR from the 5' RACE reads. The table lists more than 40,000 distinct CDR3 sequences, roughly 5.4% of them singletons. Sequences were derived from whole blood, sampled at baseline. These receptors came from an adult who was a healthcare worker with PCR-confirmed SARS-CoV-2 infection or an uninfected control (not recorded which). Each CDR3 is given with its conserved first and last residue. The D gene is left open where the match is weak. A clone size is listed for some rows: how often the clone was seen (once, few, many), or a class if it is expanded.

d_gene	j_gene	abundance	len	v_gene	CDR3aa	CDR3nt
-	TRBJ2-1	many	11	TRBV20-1	CSTHKWGEQFF	TGCAGTACCCATAAGTGGGGGGAGCAGTTCTTC
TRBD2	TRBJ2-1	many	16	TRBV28	CASSVTTSGSYNEQFF	TGTGCCAGCAGCGTGACCACTAGCGGCTCCTACAATGAGCAGTTCTTC
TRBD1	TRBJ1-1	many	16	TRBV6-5	CASSYAEWGQGAEAFF	TGTGCCAGCAGTTACGCCGAGTGGGGACAGGGGGCTGAAGCTTTCTTT
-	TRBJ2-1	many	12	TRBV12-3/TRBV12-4	CASSLGVNEQFF	TGTGCCAGCAGCCTCGGGGTAAATGAGCAGTTCTTC
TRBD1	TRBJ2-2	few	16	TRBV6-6	CAGCVGQGANTGELFF	TGTGCCGGTTGCGTGGGACAGGGGGCTAACACCGGGGAGCTGTTTTTT
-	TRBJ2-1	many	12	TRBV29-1	CSVGQNYNEQFF	TGCAGCGTCGGACAGAATTACAATGAGCAGTTCTTC
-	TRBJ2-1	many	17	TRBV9	CASSMREGEPLYNEQFF	TGTGCCAGCAGCATGCGTGAGGGGGAGCCCCTTTACAATGAGCAGTTCTTC
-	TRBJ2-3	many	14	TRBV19	CASARGGNTDTQYF	TGTGCCAGCGCGAGGGGAGGCAACACAGATACGCAGTATTTT
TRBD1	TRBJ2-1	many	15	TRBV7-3	CASSQGQGLYNEQFF	TGTGCCAGCAGCCAGGGACAGGGCCTCTACAATGAGCAGTTCTTC
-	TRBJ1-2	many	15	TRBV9	CASSVLTENNYGYTF	TGTGCCAGCAGCGTTTTGACAGAAAATAACTATGGCTACACCTTC
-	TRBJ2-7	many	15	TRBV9	CASSVGWADPYEQYF	TGTGCCAGCAGCGTAGGATGGGCAGACCCCTACGAGCAGTACTTC
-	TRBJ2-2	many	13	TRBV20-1	CSAGASNTGELFF	TGCAGCGCGGGGGCTTCGAACACCGGGGAGCTGTTTTTT
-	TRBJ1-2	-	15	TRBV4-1	CASSQVEGPGNGYTF	TGCGCCAGCAGCCAAGTTGAAGGGCCAGGGAATGGCTACACCTTC
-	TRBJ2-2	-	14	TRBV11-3	CASSLSSDAGELFF	TGTGCCAGCAGCTTATCTAGCGACGCCGGGGAGCTGTTTTTT
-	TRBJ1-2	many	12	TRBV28	CASSLEGWGYTF	TGTGCCAGCAGTTTAGAAGGTTGGGGCTACACCTTC
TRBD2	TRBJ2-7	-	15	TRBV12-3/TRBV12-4	CASSIGTSGSSEQYF	TGTGCCAGCAGTATCGGGACTAGCGGGAGTAGCGAGCAGTACTTC
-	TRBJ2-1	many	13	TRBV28	CASSFFEQGGLFF	TGTGCCAGCAGTTTCTTCGAACAGGGGGGGTTGTTCTTC
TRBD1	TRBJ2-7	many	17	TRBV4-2	CASSQPVEDRGTYEQYF	TGTGCCAGCAGCCAACCCGTGGAGGACAGGGGAACCTACGAGCAGTACTTC
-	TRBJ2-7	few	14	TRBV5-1	CASSLVTDAGEQYF	TGCGCCAGCAGCTTGGTTACAGACGCGGGCGAGCAGTACTTC
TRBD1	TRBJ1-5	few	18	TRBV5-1	CASSPLPTGGDSNQPQHF	TGCGCCAGCAGCCCCCTCCCCACAGGGGGGGATAGCAATCAGCCCCAGCATTTT
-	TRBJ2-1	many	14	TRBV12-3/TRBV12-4	CASSPLGTYNEQFF	TGTGCCAGCAGTCCCCTGGGAACCTACAATGAGCAGTTCTTC
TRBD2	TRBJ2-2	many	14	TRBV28	CASRTSGRNGELFF	TGTGCCAGCAGGACTAGCGGGAGAAACGGGGAGCTGTTTTTT
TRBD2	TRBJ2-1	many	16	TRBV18	CASSPPSSGGNNEQFF	TGTGCCAGCTCACCTCCGAGTAGCGGGGGCAACAATGAGCAGTTCTTC
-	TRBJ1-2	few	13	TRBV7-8	CASSPTLNYGYTF	TGTGCCAGCAGCCCAACGCTCAACTATGGCTACACCTTC
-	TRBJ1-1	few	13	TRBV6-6	CASSYSGITEAFF	TGTGCCAGCAGTTACTCAGGGATAACTGAAGCTTTCTTT
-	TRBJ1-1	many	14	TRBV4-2	CASSQSTEGLRAFF	TGTGCCAGCAGCCAATCGACGGAGGGGCTGAGAGCTTTCTTT
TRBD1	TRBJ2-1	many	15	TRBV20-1	CSAEGQGASYNEQFF	TGCAGTGCTGAGGGACAGGGGGCAAGTTACAATGAGCAGTTCTTC
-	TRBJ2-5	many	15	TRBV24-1	CATSFGGEIQETQYF	TGTGCCACCAGTTTTGGAGGAGAGATTCAAGAGACCCAGTACTTC
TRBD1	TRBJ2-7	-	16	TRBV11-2	CASSSGSGTASYEQYF	TGTGCCAGCAGCTCCGGGTCGGGGACAGCCTCCTACGAGCAGTACTTC
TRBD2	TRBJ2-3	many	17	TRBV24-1	CATSETRRLAATDTQYF	TGTGCCACCAGTGAAACCCGAAGACTAGCGGCCACAGATACGCAGTATTTT
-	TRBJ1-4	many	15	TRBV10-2	CASSETGRSNEKLFF	TGCGCCAGCAGTGAGACAGGAAGGTCTAATGAAAAACTGTTTTTT
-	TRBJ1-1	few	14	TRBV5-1	CASSLIPGNTEAFF	TGCGCCAGCAGCTTGATACCAGGGAACACTGAAGCTTTCTTT
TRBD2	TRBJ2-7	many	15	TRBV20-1	CSALGLAGGEYEQYF	TGCAGTGCCCTGGGACTAGCGGGAGGGGAATACGAGCAGTACTTC
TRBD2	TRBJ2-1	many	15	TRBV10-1	CASSEGTSGSNEQFF	TGCGCCAGCAGTGAGGGGACTAGCGGGAGCAATGAGCAGTTCTTC
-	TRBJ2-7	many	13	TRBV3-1	CASSQVEGYEQYF	TGTGCCAGCAGCCAAGTTGAGGGCTACGAGCAGTACTTC
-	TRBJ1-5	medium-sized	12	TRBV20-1	CSAGLSAQPQHF	TGCAGTGCTGGTTTGTCGGCTCAGCCCCAGCATTTT
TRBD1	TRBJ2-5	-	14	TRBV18	CASSPTGGQETQYF	TGTGCCAGCTCACCGACAGGGGGACAAGAGACCCAGTACTTC
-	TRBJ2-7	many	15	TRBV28	CASSFPQGLPHEQYF	TGTGCCAGCAGTTTTCCCCAGGGACTTCCTCACGAGCAGTACTTC